One and the same sample provided the 21 T cell receptor beta chains below, sequenced in a study of blood T cell repertoires in COVID-19. The table came from immunoSEQ multiplex PCR; TCRdb's copy has only in-frame clones and leaves some out. The sample carries roughly 300,000 clones, 85% recorded once. Sequenced: peripheral blood. The source of these receptors is a human donor in a cohort sampled during active COVID-19.

The gene calls are TRBV2 and TRBJ1-5; no reliable D call. V lost 6 bases and J 4 bases, leaving 10 bases between the germline ends. The CDR3 covers 13 residues. Germline lookup yields CDR1 SNHLY and CDR2 FYNNEI. CDR3 region: CASRRDGNQPQHF. CDR3 nucleotide sequence: TGTGCCAGCAGGCGCGACGGGAATCAGCCCCAGCATTTT.

This chain connects TRBV28 to TRBJ1-1; no reliable D call. V was clipped by 10 bases and J by 7 bases, with 16 bases between them. Germline CDR1 is MDHEN and CDR2 is SYDVKM. The CDR3 spans 12 residues. The CDR3 DNA is TGTGCCACCTCGCTAGGCAAGGTTGAAGCTTTCTTT. Translated: CATSLGKVEAFF.

The rearrangement links TRBV9 to TRBJ1-3; D gene ambiguous. The CDR3 length is 14 residues. V was shortened by 0 bases and J by 4 bases, with 8 bases between the two germline ends. Germline CDR1 and CDR2: SGDLS and YYNGEE. The CDR3 sequence: CASSVATRGNTIYF. The DNA for the CDR3 is TGTGCCAGCAGCGTAGCCACCCGGGGAAACACCATATATTTT.

The chain links TRBV30 to TRBJ1-2; 9 nucleotides agree with TRBD1. This CDR3 contains 15 residues. Trimming at V came to 3 bases and at J to 4 bases, leaving 9 bases not matched to a gene. CDR1 GTSNPN and CDR2 SVGIG come from the germline V gene (reference sequence). The CDR3 region has the DNA TGTGCCTGGAGAACCCCGGGACAGGGATTCTATGGCTACACCTTC. As protein: CAWRTPGQGFYGYTF.

V and J are TRBV5-1 and TRBJ2-1; 12 nucleotides agree with TRBD2. V lost 2 bases and J lost 6; bases outside the gene matches: 12. The CDR3 covers 18 residues. Per the germline V gene, CDR1 is SGHRS and CDR2 is YFSETQ. The CDR3 reads CASSFASGRAWGSNEQFF. CDR3 in DNA: TGCGCCAGCAGCTTTGCTAGCGGGAGGGCCTGGGGGAGCAATGAGCAGTTCTTC.

This clone was picked up a small number of times. The chain employs TRBV2 and TRBJ2-1, with TRBD2 matching over 13 bases. V was pared by 6 bases and J by 5 bases, with 7 bases of the junction left unmatched. The CDR3 is 16 residues long. Per the germline V gene, CDR1 is SNHLY and CDR2 is FYNNEI. The CDR3 DNA is TGTGCCAGCAGAGACGGACTAGCGGGAGATGACAATGAGCAGTTCTTC. This encodes CASRDGLAGDDNEQFF.

As to this clone: Different DNA sequences within this sample yield the same CDR3. The CDR3 region is CASSLGLADYEQYF. The CDR3 DNA reads TGCGCCAGCTCACTGGGACTAGCGGACTACGAGCAGTACTTC. The gene calls are TRBV5-1 and TRBJ2-7, with TRBD2 identical over 11 bases. The CDR3 runs to 14 residues. Per the germline V gene, CDR1 is SGHRS and CDR2 is YFSETQ. The V gene end was trimmed by 7 bases and the J gene end by 3 bases; junction bases not matched to a gene: 6. The full variable domain, completed using reference TRBV5-1 and TRBJ2-7, is KAGVTQTPRYLIKTRGQQVTLSCSPISGHRSVSWYQQTPGQGLQFLFEYFSETQRNKGNFPGRFSGRQFSNSRSEMNVSTLELGDSALYLCASSLGLADYEQYFGPGTRLTVT.

This clone was found a few times. The rearrangement links TRBV6-5 to TRBJ1-2; the D gene is possibly TRBD1 (6 bases). Per germline, CDR1 MNHEY and CDR2 SVGAGI. CDR3 length: 13 amino acids. V lost 2 bases and J lost 7, with 11 bases in between. The CDR3 here is CASSYATGGGYTF. CDR3 bases: TGTGCCAGCAGTTACGCGACAGGCGGTGGCTACACCTTC.

This rearrangement joins TRBV28 to TRBJ2-3, with 9 bases aligning to TRBD2. V lost 6 bases, J lost 4 bases, and 23 bases stayed unmatched. The CDR3 extends over 20 amino acids. Per germline, CDR1 MDHEN and CDR2 SYDVKM. The CDR3 DNA follows: TGTGCCAGCAGGGATACAAATCCGCGAATAGCGGGAGAGCTGGCAGATACGCAGTATTTT. Amino acid sequence: CASRDTNPRIAGELADTQYF.

The chain joins TRBV6-4 to TRBJ2-3, with TRBD2 identical over 7 bases. The CDR3 has 14 amino acids. Germline values: CDR1 MRHNA, CDR2 SNTAGT. CDR3 in DNA: TGTGGCGGTGACAGCGGGATCCGCACAGATACGCAGTATTTT. It codes for CGGDSGIRTDTQYF.

Turning to this clone: The same CDR3 also results from other DNA sequences found in this sample. The genes are TRBV18 and TRBJ1-1; D is undetermined. The CDR3 consists of 13 residues. V shed 3 bases and J shed 1 base, with 6 bases lying between them. Germline V CDR1 and CDR2: KGHSH, LQKENI. The CDR3 reads CASSPGQNTEAFF. As DNA, the CDR3 is TGTGCCAGCTCACCTGGGCAGAACACTGAAGCTTTCTTT.

This clone was seen a handful of times. This chain's CDR3 is CASSQEAQGRPTGELFF. The CDR3 DNA follows: TGTGCCAGCAGCCAAGAGGCACAGGGGCGCCCCACCGGGGAGCTGTTTTTT. The J gene is TRBJ2-2, the V gene TRBV4-2, with TRBD1 identical over 7 bases. Trimming at V came to 0 bases and at J to 4 bases, leaving 8 bases not matched to a gene. The CDR3 has 17 amino acids. Germline CDR1 reads LGHNA; CDR2 reads YNFKEQ.

The V gene is TRBV5-5, the J gene TRBJ1-1; 7 bases line up with TRBD1. Germline V gene lookup returns CDR1 SGHKS and CDR2 YYEKEE (reference sequence). Trimming took 4 bases from V and 5 from J; bases not matched to a gene: 5. This CDR3 contains 13 residues. CDR3 sequence (DNA): TGTGCCAGCAGCGTACAGGGGCGGACTGAAGCTTTCTTT. Amino acid sequence: CASSVQGRTEAFF.

The V gene is TRBV28, the J gene TRBJ1-1; a possible D gene is TRBD1 (6 bases). V was pared by 5 bases and J by 0 bases, with 13 bases between. Per germline, CDR1 MDHEN and CDR2 SYDVKM. This CDR3 has 15 amino acids. The CDR3 reads CASSPRDRLNTEAFF. The CDR3, as DNA: TGTGCCAGCAGTCCTCGCGACAGGCTGAACACTGAAGCTTTCTTT.

The gene calls are TRBV29-1 and TRBJ2-7; D may be TRBD1 (7 bases). The germline V gene encodes CDR1 SQVTM and CDR2 ANQGSEA. V was clipped by 5 bases and J by 2 bases, with 16 bases between them. CDR3 length equals 14 residues. DNA of the CDR3: TGCAGCGTTTCGGAGGGGGCAGTCCCCTACGAGCAGTACTTC. Translated, it gives CSVSEGAVPYEQYF.

V is TRBV9 and J is TRBJ2-5; a possible D gene is TRBD1 (6 bases). With 4 bases removed from V and 1 base from J, the gap between germline ends came to 14 bases. The CDR3 length is 15 residues. Germline CDR1 reads SGDLS; CDR2 reads YYNGEE. CDR3 DNA: TGTGCCAGCAGCCCCCACGACAGGATCCAAGAGACCCAGTACTTC. This gives the protein CASSPHDRIQETQYF.

This clone was detected once. The chain's CDR3 is CASSETGRVLNTEAFF. The CDR3 DNA sequence: TGTGCCAGCAGCGAGACCGGGAGGGTTTTGAACACTGAAGCTTTCTTT. This chain links TRBV3-1 (or the pseudogene TRBV3-2) with TRBJ1-1; D gene ambiguous. The CDR3 runs to 16 residues. Trimming shortened V by 5 bases and J by 0 bases, and 16 bases separated the two germline ends. CDR1 and CDR2 (germline): LGHDT, YNNKEL (reference sequence).

The gene calls are TRBV6-5 and TRBJ2-7, with TRBD1 matching over 9 bases. This CDR3 is 15 amino acids long. CDR1 MNHEY and CDR2 SVGAGI come from the germline V gene. Losses at the gene ends were 6 bases for V and 1 base for J; bases not matched to a gene: 7. The CDR3 protein is CASRGPGQGSYEQYF. DNA for the CDR3: TGTGCCAGCAGGGGGCCGGGACAGGGTTCCTACGAGCAGTACTTC.

This clone was recorded only once. The CDR3 sequence is CASSSEEVNTEAFF. CDR3 nucleotide sequence: TGTGCCAGCAGCTCGGAGGAGGTGAACACTGAAGCTTTCTTT. V is TRBV5-6 and J is TRBJ1-1; D uncertain. Trimming took 3 bases from V and 0 from J, leaving 9 bases between them. Looked up from germline, CDR1 is SGHDT and CDR2 is YYEEEE. This CDR3 has 14 amino acids.

The chain employs TRBV16 and TRBJ2-5; D may be TRBD1 (5 bases). The V gene's germline CDR1 is KGHSY and CDR2 FQNENV. This CDR3 is built from 13 residues. The V and J ends lost 5 bases and 0 bases respectively, with 7 bases between them. This CDR3 reads CASSRQYQETQYF. CDR3 bases: TGTGCCAGCAGCAGACAGTACCAAGAGACCCAGTACTTC.

The chain has TRBV14 and TRBJ2-5; D gene unclear. This CDR3 comprises 13 residues. The V gene lost 0 bases and the J gene lost 9 bases, with 11 bases spanning the gap. CDR1 is SGHDN, CDR2 FVKESK, per germline. The CDR3 DNA is TGTGCCAGCAGCCAAGACGCGAGTCTGTCCCAGTACTTC. It encodes CASSQDASLSQYF.